A selection of T cell receptor beta chains follows, all from one sample in a study of cytomegalovirus exposure and HLA in healthy donors. Sequencing was performed with immunoSEQ multiplex PCR; in TCRdb, only in-frame clones are kept and a portion is missing. The data contain roughly 140,000 clones, 70% to 85% of them singletons. Sequenced sample: PBMCs. The origin of the receptors is a woman between 45 and 60 years old in good health and CMV-seropositive. CDR3s include the opening cysteine and the closing phenylalanine or tryptophan. D genes are given only for firm matches. Not every row has a clone size; where given, it reads once, few, many or a size class.

>TRBV10-1|TRBJ1-1|NA|NA
CASSPRGNTEAFF
TGCGCCAGCAGCCCCCGGGGTAACACTGAAGCTTTCTTT
>TRBV9|TRBJ1-4|NA|NA
CASSVGEGGGFGEKLFF
TGTGCCAGCAGCGTAGGGGAGGGGGGAGGTTTTGGTGAAAAACTGTTTTTT
>TRBV28|TRBJ2-3|NA|NA
CASSRKGEGDTQYF
TGTGCCAGCAGTCGCAAGGGAGAAGGAGATACGCAGTATTTT
>TRBV11-2|TRBJ2-7|NA|NA
CASSFRTSSYEQYF
TGTGCCAGCAGCTTCAGGACATCCTCCTACGAGCAGTACTTC
>TRBV6-5|TRBJ1-5|NA|NA
CASSRPGGQPQHF
TGTGCCAGCAGTCGTCCGGGGGGGCAGCCCCAGCATTTT
>TRBV5-1|TRBJ2-1|TRBD1|NA
CASSPRDRGENEQFF
TGCGCCAGCAGCCCACGGGACAGGGGCGAGAATGAGCAGTTCTTC
>TRBV2|TRBJ1-6|TRBD1|NA
CASSVLGTGDSPLHF
TGTGCCAGCAGTGTGTTAGGGACAGGGGATTCACCCCTCCACTTT
>TRBV5-1|TRBJ1-4|TRBD1|NA
CASRPGTGNEKLFF
TGCGCCAGCAGACCCGGGACAGGAAATGAAAAACTGTTTTTT
>TRBV7-9|TRBJ2-4|NA|NA
CASSLAMALGENIQYF
TGTGCCAGCAGCTTAGCTATGGCCCTCGGGGAAAACATTCAGTACTTC
>TRBV4-1|TRBJ1-2|NA|NA
CASSQDTGTHYGYTF
TGCGCCAGCAGCCAAGATACCGGTACTCATTATGGCTACACCTTC
>TRBV7-2|TRBJ2-3|TRBD2|once
CASSSPSGSTDTQYF
TGTGCCAGCAGCTCGCCTAGCGGGAGCACAGATACGCAGTATTTT
>TRBV7-2|TRBJ2-2|TRBD2|NA
CASSLVVSRMGGAGELFF
TGTGCCAGCAGCTTAGTTGTTTCGCGGATGGGGGGGGCCGGGGAGCTGTTTTTT
>TRBV30|TRBJ1-1|NA|NA
CAWSVGTEAFF
TGTGCCTGGAGTGTCGGTACTGAAGCTTTCTTT